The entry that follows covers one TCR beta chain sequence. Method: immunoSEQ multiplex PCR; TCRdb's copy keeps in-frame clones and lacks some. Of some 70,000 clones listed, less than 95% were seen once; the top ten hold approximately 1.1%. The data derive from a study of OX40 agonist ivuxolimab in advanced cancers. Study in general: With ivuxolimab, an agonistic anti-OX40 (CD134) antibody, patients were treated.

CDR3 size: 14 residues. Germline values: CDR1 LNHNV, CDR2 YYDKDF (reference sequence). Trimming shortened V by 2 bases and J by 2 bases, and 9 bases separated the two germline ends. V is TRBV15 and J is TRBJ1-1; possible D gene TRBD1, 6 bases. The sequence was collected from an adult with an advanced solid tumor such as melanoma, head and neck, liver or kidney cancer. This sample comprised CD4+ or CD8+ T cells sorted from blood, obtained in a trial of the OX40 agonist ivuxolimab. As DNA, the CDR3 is TGTGCCACCAGCAGACCAGGGGCCAACACTGAAGCTTTCTTT. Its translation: CATSRPGANTEAFF. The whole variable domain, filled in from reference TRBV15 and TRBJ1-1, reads DAMVIQNPRYQVTQFGKPVTLSCSQTLNHNVMYWYQQKSSQAPKLLFHYYDKDFNNEADTPDNFQSRRPNTSFCFLDIRSPGLGDTAMYLCATSRPGANTEAFFGQGTRLTVV.